The 15 T cell receptor beta chains given below trace back to one sample, sequenced in a study of Tregs in tolerant kidney transplant recipients. The assay was immunoSEQ multiplex PCR, and TCRdb's table has in-frame clones only and misses some. The repertoire consists of 95,000 or so clones, with approximately 94% occurring once and the leading ten covering around 1.6%. Related graft donors supplied nonmyeloablative bone marrow transplants, and mixed chimerism was transient. The specimen comprised CD4+ T cells from blood (PBMCs), sampled 12 months after the transplant. These receptors all come from a human patient who received a combined kidney and bone marrow transplant. A share of the T cells may be of graft donor origin.

This clone was counted between two and nine times. The V call is TRBV12-5, the J call TRBJ1-3, with D unclear. CDR3 length equals 18 residues. Trimming shortened V by 0 bases and J by 0 bases, and 15 bases separated the two germline ends. CDR1 is LGHNT and CDR2 is FRNRAP in the germline V gene. The DNA for the CDR3 is TGTGCTAGTGGTTTGGTACACGCCTTCCCAAACTCTGGAAACACCATATATTTT. Residues: CASGLVHAFPNSGNTIYF.

This clone occurred once. The CDR3 bases are TGCAGTGCTCCTCCTTTAGAGACCCAGTACTTC. This codes for CSAPPLETQYF. The chain couples TRBV20-1 to TRBJ2-5; no clear D. The CDR3 length is 11 residues. Germline CDR1 reads DFQATT; CDR2 reads SNEGSKA (reference sequence). V was clipped by 5 bases and J by 4 bases, with 8 bases between them.

This rearrangement joins TRBV20-1 to TRBJ1-2; D may be TRBD1 (5 bases). The CDR3 runs 11 residues. With 6 bases removed from V and 8 bases from J, the gap between germline ends came to 13 bases. Germline V CDR1 and CDR2: DFQATT, SNEGSKA (reference sequence). The DNA of the CDR3 is TGCAGTGCCGGGGGGTTTCGGGGCTACACCTTC. It encodes CSAGGFRGYTF.

The chain links TRBV10-3 to TRBJ1-2, with a weak D call TRBD1 (6 bases). Trimming stripped 3 bases from V and 4 bases from J, with 9 bases between. The CDR3 sequence is 13 residues long. Germline V CDR1 and CDR2: ENHRY, SYGVKD. The CDR3 nucleotides are TGTGCCATCAGTGATGACAGGCTCTATGGCTACACCTTC. This gives the protein CAISDDRLYGYTF.

V usage is TRBV4-1 and J usage is TRBJ2-1; TRBD2 matches at 11 bases. Germline values: CDR1 MGHRA, CDR2 YSYEKL. This CDR3 comprises 15 residues. Trimming cost V 6 bases and J 5 bases; bases outside gene matches: 6. The CDR3 DNA reads as TGCGCCAGCAGACCCATAGCGGGAGGGAACAATGAGCAGTTCTTC. It specifies CASRPIAGGNNEQFF.

The J gene is TRBJ2-7, the V gene TRBV28; D is perhaps TRBD1 (7 bases). Germline V lookup: CDR1 MDHEN, CDR2 SYDVKM. CDR3 length equals 14 residues. Trimming shortened V by 1 base and J by 3 bases, and 10 bases separated the two germline ends. CDR3 residues: CASSLYRGGYEQYF. As DNA, the CDR3 is TGTGCCAGCAGTTTATACAGGGGAGGCTACGAGCAGTACTTC.

This chain connects TRBV4-2 to TRBJ2-7, with 11 bases that match TRBD1. The CDR3 sequence is 14 residues long. Per the germline V gene, CDR1 is LGHNA and CDR2 is YNFKEQ. J gave up 7 bases and V 3 bases, and 5 bases lay outside the gene matches. CDR3 sequence (DNA): TGTGCCAGCAGCCAGGGACAGGGGGATTGGGAGCAGTACTTC. Translating it yields CASSQGQGDWEQYF.

CDR3 residues: CARDERDSHYGYTF. The CDR3 DNA reads TGTGCCAGAGACGAACGGGACAGCCACTATGGCTACACCTTC. V and J are TRBV11-3 and TRBJ1-2; TRBD1 matches at 7 bases. CDR3 length: 14 residues. The V gene's germline CDR1 is SGHNT and CDR2 YENEEA. V lost 9 bases and J lost 3; bases outside the gene matches: 10. Drawing the rest from reference TRBV11-3 and TRBJ1-2, the complete variable domain is EAGVVQSPRYKIIEKKQPVAFWCNPISGHNTLYWYLQNLGQGPELLIRYENEEAVDDSQLPKDRFSAERLKGVDSTLKIQPAELGDSAVYLCARDERDSHYGYTFGSGTRLTVV.

V is TRBV19 and J is TRBJ2-7, with 8 bases identical to TRBD2. Trimming at V came to 1 base and at J to 6 bases, leaving 5 bases not matched to a gene. The V gene's germline CDR1 is LNHDA and CDR2 SQIVND (reference sequence). The CDR3 is made up of 14 amino acids. CDR3 in DNA: TGTGCCAGTAGTATAGGGGGACTAGTCGCCGAGCAGTACTTC. Protein product: CASSIGGLVAEQYF.

The genes are TRBV19 and TRBJ1-1, with D hard to call. Per the germline V gene, CDR1 is LNHDA and CDR2 is SQIVND (reference sequence). The CDR3 contains 15 residues. V gave up 4 bases and J gave up 4 bases, with 16 bases separating them. This CDR3 is CASSTVRAGGTEAFF. In nucleotides, the CDR3 is TGTGCCAGTAGTACCGTGAGGGCGGGCGGCACTGAAGCTTTCTTT.

This clone was observed once. The gene calls are TRBV7-6 and TRBJ1-3, with 7 bases identical to TRBD1. The CDR3 runs to 13 residues. With V trimmed by 5 bases and J by 8 bases, 6 bases remained unmatched. From germline, CDR1 is SGHVS and CDR2 FNYEAQ. The CDR3: CASSPRQGDTIYF. The CDR3 nucleotides are TGTGCCAGCAGCCCCCGACAGGGAGACACCATATATTTT. The full variable domain, in which reference TRBV7-6 and TRBJ1-3 provide the parts outside the CDR3, is GAGVSQSPRYKVTKRGQDVALRCDPISGHVSLYWYRQALGQGPEFLTYFNYEAQQDKSGLPNDRFSAERPEGSISTLTIQRTEQRDSAMYRCASSPRQGDTIYFGEGSWLTVV.

The chain employs TRBV4-3 and TRBJ2-5, with TRBD2 identical over 8 bases. V was pared by 1 base and J by 4 bases, with 5 bases of the junction left unmatched. Germline-derived CDR1 and CDR2 are LGHNA and YSLEER. This CDR3 region has 15 residues. CDR3 region: CASSQAGLGGETQYF. CDR3 DNA sequence: TGCGCCAGCAGCCAAGCGGGACTAGGTGGAGAGACCCAGTACTTC.

J is TRBJ1-1 and V is TRBV4-1, with TRBD1 identical over 7 bases. Germline V gene lookup returns CDR1 MGHRA and CDR2 YSYEKL. V shed 3 bases, J shed 11 bases, and the junction held 15 bases outside the gene matches. The CDR3 covers 15 residues. This chain's CDR3 is CASSHIGTATQTAFF. CDR3 nucleotides: TGCGCCAGCAGCCACATCGGGACAGCTACCCAAACGGCTTTCTTT.

The chain couples TRBV7-6 to TRBJ2-3; 11 positions agree with TRBD2. Germline values: CDR1 SGHVS, CDR2 FNYEAQ. This CDR3 spans 20 amino acids. The junction had 19 bases not matched to a gene; V was cut back by 4 bases and J by 4 bases. CDR3 in DNA: TGTGCCAGCAGCTCCCCGTCACGTAGGGTGCCTAGCGGGAGGCCAGATACGCAGTATTTT. Amino acid sequence: CASSSPSRRVPSGRPDTQYF.

The V call is TRBV19, the J call TRBJ2-2; TRBD2 matches 11 bases. Trimming took 4 bases from V and 4 from J; bases not matched to a gene: 5. The CDR3 has 16 residues. The germline CDR1 and CDR2 sequences are LNHDA and SQIVND (reference sequence). The CDR3 loop is CASSRIAGGGTGELFF. The CDR3 nucleotides read TGTGCCAGTAGTAGAATAGCGGGGGGGGGCACCGGGGAGCTGTTTTTT.